This T cell receptor (beta chain) was identified during a study of cytomegalovirus exposure and HLA in healthy donors. Study overall: An early data release held some 89 million unique TCRs from HLA-typed donors.

Study outcomes and limitations: The authors listed around 150 TCR beta chains as cytomegalovirus-associated.

With respect to this clone: Its antigen is unidentified.

The V end was cut by 4 bases, the J end by 2 bases, with 12 bases between. Germline-derived CDR1 and CDR2 are MGHDK and SYGVNS. This CDR3 region has 14 residues. It was with 60 Vbeta and 13 Jbeta primers that the PCR ran. Produced via immunoSEQ multiplex PCR; TCRdb's table is partial and in-frame only. The table includes about 150,000 clones, about 70% detected once. The genes are TRBV25-1 and TRBJ2-7; TRBD1 is a possible D gene (6 bases). The specimen was PBMCs. The receptor's source is a woman aged 40 to 50 in good health and CMV-seronegative. CDR3 bases: TGTGCCAGCAGTGGCCTGGACAGCACCTACGAGCAGTACTTC. Residues: CASSGLDSTYEQYF.